This T cell receptor beta chain came from a study of blood T cell repertoires in COVID-19. Per the original methods: Researchers report that nucleated cell counts were estimated from reference gene primer amplification. Sequencing was performed with immunoSEQ multiplex PCR; in TCRdb, only in-frame clones are kept and a portion is missing. V and J calls plus clone size are reproduced from that table; the DNA served to infer D and trimming. Among about 400,000 clones, over 75% were seen once, and the ten largest hold about 2.7%. The CDR3 consists of 13 residues. Germline loops: CDR1 LNHNV, CDR2 YYDKDF (reference sequence). V gave up 1 base and J gave up 8 bases, with 9 bases separating them.

Specimen: PBMCs or T cells enriched from blood (not recorded which). This TCR was recovered from a woman in her thirties who had recovered from COVID-19. The chain couples TRBV15 to TRBJ2-1; weak D call: TRBD2 (5 bases). The CDR3 nucleotides are TGTGCCACCAGCAGAGGGAGTAGCGATGAGCAGTTCTTC. This gives the protein CATSRGSSDEQFF.